This T cell receptor beta chain was retrieved from a study of T-cell reconstitution after alpha-beta-depleted transplantation in children (dated by TCRdb to the mid-2010s). Regarding the study in general: Using TCR repertoire profiling, the study quantitatively followed how T-cell immune reconstitution unfolded in children after TCRalphabeta/CD19-depleted allogeneic hematopoietic cell transplantation.

Receptor libraries were prepared by PCR. The instrument was an Illumina HiSeq 2500. TCR libraries were prepared with molecular barcoding, using unique molecular identifiers to normalize TCRbeta repertoire quantification. TCRdb reprocessing: public reads trimmed at Q25 with fastp, clones called with MiXCR, in-frame beta chains kept. When rows share a CDR3 protein, they turn into one entry using the most common DNA and genes. This sample has a few hundred thousand distinct CDR3 sequences in its table, and roughly a tenth of those were observed once. Of the sample, approximately 4.7% falls within the top ten clones. V is shortened by 3 bases, J by 4 bases, and the region joining them spans 12 bases. The CDR3 holds 14 amino acids from the cysteine to the phenylalanine. The sequence is cut down to CDR3 DNA, 42 bases in frame from base 1. As encoded in the germline V gene (reference sequence), CDR1 is LNHDA while CDR2 is SQIVND.

At least ten counts were recorded for this clonotype. Its antigen is still unknown. No base-level quality is on record; no much larger clone is a single base apart. The sequenced sample was PBMCs from the stem cell graft donor, obtained from the stem cell graft. The source is a human donor who donated a stem cell graft to a child with SCID. The chain couples TRBV19 to TRBJ2-5, and TRBD1 may be the D gene, going by 5 matching bases. CDR3 protein: CASSIQGARETQYF. The sequence in DNA is TGTGCCAGTAGTATTCAGGGCGCCCGAGAGACCCAGTACTTC.